These 29 T cell receptor beta chains were all obtained from the same sample, sequenced in a study of T cells in Graves' hyperthyroidism and ophthalmopathy. RNA transcripts gave rise to amplified TCR beta CDR3 regions. The TCR CDR3 first-round RT-PCR relied on the HTBI primer set. From the multiplex PCR reads, TCRdb called clonotypes with MiXCR, one entry per CDR3 protein. The sample has over 500,000 distinct CDR3 sequences, about 45% seen once; the top ten hold about two fifths. The sequenced sample was peripheral blood or thyroid tissue (not recorded which). The receptors shown here come from an adult woman with Graves' disease, either hyperthyroidism or ophthalmopathy (not recorded which).

In this sample, this clonotype turned up a few times. This rearrangement joins TRBV25-1 to TRBJ1-6, with D unclear. Germline lookup yields CDR1 MGHDK and CDR2 SYGVNS. Trimming removed 4 bases at V and 10 bases at J, with 11 bases between. The CDR3 runs 13 residues. The CDR3 bases are TGTGCCAGCAGTGGGGCCGTTGACTCACCCCTCCACTTT. It encodes CASSGAVDSPLHF.

The gene calls are TRBV5-1 and TRBJ1-5; 8 bases match TRBD1. CDR1 is SGHRS, CDR2 YFSETQ, per germline. This CDR3 region has 15 residues. J lost 6 bases, V lost 0 bases, and 5 bases had no gene match. The CDR3 spells CASSLAGDRGQPQHF. DNA for the CDR3: TGCGCCAGCAGCTTGGCCGGTGACAGGGGTCAGCCCCAGCATTTT.

To note about this clonotype: Since a much larger clone is just one base distant, this may be a read error. This chain uses TRBV7-2 with TRBJ2-2; D may be TRBD2 (6 bases). The CDR3 sequence is 17 residues long. Germline V gives CDR1 SGHTA, CDR2 FQGNSA. CDR3 sequence: CARSQDHGRTNTGELFF. CDR3 bases: TGCGCCAGGAGCCAAGATCATGGGAGGACGAACACCGGGGAGCTGTTTTTT. The full variable domain, its missing parts supplied by reference TRBV7-2 and TRBJ2-2, is GAGVSQSPSNKVTEKGKDVELRCDPISGHTALYWYRQSLGQGLEFLIYFQGNSAPDKSGLPSDRFSAERTGGSVSTLTIQRTQQEDSAVYLCARSQDHGRTNTGELFFGEGSRLTVL.

The chain employs TRBV5-5 and TRBJ1-1, with 8 bases aligning to TRBD1. The junction had 7 bases not matched to a gene; V was cut back by 4 bases and J by 5 bases. The CDR3 runs 14 residues. Per the germline V gene, CDR1 is SGHKS and CDR2 is YYEKEE (reference sequence). The CDR3 sequence is CASSPQGAKTEAFF. The CDR3 DNA follows: TGTGCCAGCAGCCCCCAGGGGGCGAAGACTGAAGCTTTCTTT.

This rearrangement joins TRBV7-2 to TRBJ2-2; TRBD1 might be the D (7 bases). Germline values: CDR1 SGHTA, CDR2 FQGNSA. The ends were cut back, 10 bases at V and 6 bases at J, with 18 bases in the middle. The CDR3 runs to 14 residues. CDR3 region: CAKPTGEVAGELFF. In DNA form, the CDR3 reads TGTGCCAAGCCTACAGGGGAGGTCGCCGGGGAGCTGTTTTTT.

J is TRBJ2-5 and V is TRBV30; no firm D call. V gave up 3 bases and J gave up 3 bases, with 8 bases separating them. The germline gives CDR1 GTSNPN, CDR2 SVGIG (reference sequence). The CDR3 extends over 12 amino acids. The CDR3 reads CAWRKTEETQYF. CDR3 coding DNA: TGTGCCTGGAGGAAGACTGAAGAGACCCAGTACTTC.

The chain combines TRBV5-5 with TRBJ2-5; D is possibly TRBD2 (5 bases). The CDR3 is 14 amino acids. Trimming took off 6 bases at V and 5 bases at J, with 17 bases between the two ends. The germline V gene encodes CDR1 SGHKS and CDR2 YYEKEE (reference sequence). The CDR3 DNA follows: TGTGCCAGCAACGTCGCGGCAGCGGTTGAGACCCAGTACTTC. Amino acid sequence: CASNVAAAVETQYF.

This clonotype was seen at least ten times. This rearrangement joins TRBV7-8 to TRBJ1-1; D is ambiguous. The CDR3 extends over 11 amino acids. Germline CDR1 reads SGHVS; CDR2 reads FQNEAQ. Trimming pared 4 bases from V and 3 bases from J, leaving 3 bases between. CDR3 residues: CASSSHTEAFF. The DNA for the CDR3 is TGTGCCAGCAGCTCCCACACTGAAGCTTTCTTT.

Concerning this clonotype itself: Given a much more abundant clone one base away, this may be a read error. CDR3 in amino acids: CASSEEVRMNTEAFF. CDR3 coding DNA: TGTGCCAGCAGCGAAGAGGTACGGATGAACACTGAAGCTTTCTTT. The chain uses TRBV3-1 and TRBJ1-1; no clear D gene. Germline assignment: CDR1 LGHDT and CDR2 YNNKEL (reference sequence). The CDR3 is 15 residues long.

This clonotype was observed many times. The gene calls are TRBV9 and TRBJ2-5; the match to TRBD2 covers 14 bases. Germline CDR1 SGDLS, CDR2 YYNGEE. After removal of 0 bases from V and 2 bases from J, the junction contained 6 bases not matched to a gene. The CDR3 extends over 18 amino acids. The CDR3 spells CASSVAGLAGDLQETQYF. The CDR3 DNA reads as TGTGCCAGCAGCGTAGCGGGACTAGCGGGAGATCTACAAGAGACCCAGTACTTC.

This clonotype was seen many times. This chain links TRBV7-9 with TRBJ1-6; D is ambiguous. The CDR3 runs 13 residues. Germline V CDR1 and CDR2: SEHNR, FQNEAQ (reference sequence). The V and J ends lost 5 bases and 8 bases respectively, with 10 bases between them. The CDR3 DNA is TGTGCCAGCAGCAAAGAGGTCGATTCACCCCTCCACTTT. It translates to CASSKEVDSPLHF.

V usage is TRBV5-1 and J usage is TRBJ1-1; 7 bases align to TRBD1. The CDR3 sequence is 13 residues long. CDR1 is SGHRS and CDR2 is YFSETQ in the germline V gene. Trimming cost V 6 bases and J 4 bases; bases outside gene matches: 6. The CDR3 spells CASKQGTGTEAFF. Here the CDR3 DNA reads TGCGCCAGCAAACAGGGGACGGGCACTGAAGCTTTCTTT.

The V and J genes are TRBV7-9 and TRBJ1-4; 8 bases agree with TRBD1. Germline CDR1 and CDR2: SEHNR and FQNEAQ (reference sequence). Trimming cost V 3 bases and J 6 bases; bases outside gene matches: 6. The CDR3 has 15 amino acids. The CDR3 region has the DNA TGTGCCAGCAGCTTGCCCCGACAGGGGTATGAAAAACTGTTTTTT. It is translated as CASSLPRQGYEKLFF. The full variable domain, rest sourced from reference TRBV7-9 and TRBJ1-4, is DTGVSQNPRHKITKRGQNVTFRCDPISEHNRLYWYRQTLGQGPEFLTYFQNEAQLEKSRLLSDRFSAERPKGSFSTLEIQRTEQGDSAMYLCASSLPRQGYEKLFFGSGTQLSVL.

The rearrangement links TRBV11-2 to TRBJ2-7; no definite D call. The V end was cut by 3 bases, the J end by 2 bases, with 11 bases between. The CDR3 is 14 residues long. Germline CDR1 and CDR2: SGHAT and FQNNGV. The CDR3 loop reads CASSFSDPTYEQYF. The CDR3 DNA follows: TGTGCCAGCAGCTTTTCTGATCCTACCTACGAGCAGTACTTC. The full variable domain, its missing parts supplied by reference TRBV11-2 and TRBJ2-7, is EAGVAQSPRYKIIEKRQSVAFWCNPISGHATLYWYQQILGQGPKLLIQFQNNGVVDDSQLPKDRFSAERLKGVDSTLKIQPAKLEDSAVYLCASSFSDPTYEQYFGPGTRLTVT.

Regarding this clonotype: A much more abundant neighbour one base away suggests this may be a read error. This chain uses TRBV7-8 with TRBJ1-5, with D maybe TRBD1 (6 bases). The CDR3 has 16 residues. Germline V gene data show CDR1 as SGHVS and CDR2 as FQNEAQ. CDR3 DNA sequence: TGCGCCAGCAGCCAACAATCCGGGACACGCAATCAGCCCCATCATTTT. Translated, it gives CASSQQSGTRNQPHHF.

This clonotype occurred a few times. V is TRBV7-9 and J is TRBJ2-5; 8 bases match TRBD2. The germline V gene has CDR1 SEHNR and CDR2 FQNEAQ (reference sequence). V lost 5 bases to trimming and J lost 7 bases; unmatched junction nucleotides: 6. The CDR3 sequence is 13 residues long. CDR3 sequence (DNA): TGTGCCAGCAGCCCGGGACTAGGCGGGACCCAGTACTTC. Encoded protein: CASSPGLGGTQYF.

This clonotype turned up a few times. The chain recombines TRBV7-2 with TRBJ1-5; the D is unclear. Germline V gene sequence: CDR1 SGHTA, CDR2 FQGNSA. The CDR3 length is 13 residues. V was trimmed by 5 bases and J by 9 bases, leaving 14 bases between them. The CDR3 spells CASSPERGLPQHF. CDR3 nucleotides: TGTGCCAGCAGCCCCGAACGAGGTCTGCCCCAGCATTTT.

The CDR3 reads CALRERVTEAFF. CDR3 sequence (DNA): TGTGCTCTAAGGGAAAGGGTCACTGAAGCTTTCTTT. The gene calls are TRBV2 and TRBJ1-1; D remains unclear. The CDR3 sequence is 12 residues long. Germline V CDR1 and CDR2: SNHLY, FYNNEI.

The rearrangement links TRBV10-1 to TRBJ2-2; D possibly uses TRBD1 or TRBD2 (5 bases each). Germline CDR1 is WNHNN and CDR2 is SYGVQD (reference sequence). CDR3 length: 16 amino acids. V lost 4 bases and J lost 5, with 17 bases in between. This chain's CDR3 is CASSASSLRGTGELFF. The CDR3 DNA reads TGCGCCAGCAGTGCCAGCAGTTTGAGGGGTACCGGGGAGCTGTTTTTT.

This clonotype occurred many times. The genes are TRBV7-3 and TRBJ1-1; tentatively, D is TRBD1 (6 bases). The CDR3 loop spans 13 amino acids. CDR1 is SGHTA and CDR2 is FQGTGA in the germline V gene. V lost 4 bases to trimming and J lost 4 bases, with 10 bases between them. CDR3 loop: CASSSDSFTEAFF. CDR3 bases: TGTGCCAGCAGCTCGGACAGCTTCACTGAAGCTTTCTTT.

This sequence joins TRBV6-1 and TRBJ1-1; perhaps TRBD1 as D (6 bases). The CDR3 length is 11 residues. Deletions cut 11 bases from V and 2 bases from J, with 9 bases between. The germline V gene encodes CDR1 MNHNS and CDR2 SASEGT. The CDR3 nucleotides are TGTGCCGGGGGGGCTAACACTGAAGCTTTCTTT. Its translation is CAGGANTEAFF.

In the case of this clonotype: Mismatch with germline at one junction end may stem from a read error. The CDR3: CSARPLPGQGANTEELFF. The CDR3 coding sequence is TGCAGTGCTAGGCCCCTTCCGGGACAGGGGGCGAACACCGAGGAGCTGTTTTTT. The V call is TRBV20-1, the J call TRBJ2-2; 12 bases match TRBD1. This CDR3 spans 18 amino acids. CDR1 is DFQATT, CDR2 SNEGSKA, per germline (reference sequence).

J is TRBJ2-2 and V is TRBV28, with D possibly TRBD1 on 6 matching bases. CDR3 length equals 14 residues. CDR1 and CDR2 from the germline V gene are MDHEN and SYDVKM. The ends were cut back, 6 bases at V and 8 bases at J, with 16 bases in the middle. CDR3 nucleotide sequence: TGTGCCAGCAGCTTAAACCCCGGGACAGGGGAGCTGTTTTTT. It is translated as CASSLNPGTGELFF.

The chain recombines TRBV10-1 with TRBJ2-5, with D unclear. Germline CDR1 reads WNHNN; CDR2 reads SYGVQD (reference sequence). The CDR3 is 14 residues long. The V end lost 0 bases, the J end lost 2 bases, and 7 bases lay between the germline ends. CDR3 nucleotide sequence: TGCGCCAGCAGTGAGTCGATTGTACAAGAGACCCAGTACTTC. Its translation is CASSESIVQETQYF.

This clonotype was detected a few times. The gene calls are TRBV19 and TRBJ1-2, with D perhaps matching TRBD1 (6 bases). This CDR3 has 13 amino acids. Trimming stripped 7 bases from V and 6 bases from J, with 15 bases between. Germline-derived CDR1 and CDR2 are LNHDA and SQIVND (reference sequence). The CDR3 reads CASTGDTGHGYTF. CDR3 nucleotide sequence: TGTGCCAGTACCGGGGACACCGGTCATGGCTACACCTTC.

This sequence joins TRBV10-3 and TRBJ2-5, with no clear D. V dropped 3 bases and J dropped 1 base, with 12 bases sitting between them. There are 15 residues in the CDR3. Germline lookup yields CDR1 ENHRY and CDR2 SYGVKD. CDR3 protein: CAISEGRQTQETQYF. As DNA, the CDR3 is TGTGCCATCAGTGAAGGTCGGCAGACCCAAGAGACCCAGTACTTC.

This clonotype was recorded once. At one end the junction does not follow the germline gene, possibly because of a read error. This chain connects TRBV7-9 to TRBJ1-2; 7 bases are shared with TRBD1. The CDR3 sequence is 13 residues long. Germline CDR1 and CDR2: SEHNR and FQNEAQ (reference sequence). The CDR3 sequence is CASSQSTRQGFLF. The DNA for the CDR3 is TGTGCCAGCAGCCAATCCACGAGACAGGGTTTTCTCTTC.

Many counts were recorded for this clonotype. The chain has TRBV20-1 and TRBJ2-5; 7 positions match TRBD2. The V gene end was trimmed by 4 bases and the J gene end by 2 bases; junction bases not matched to a gene: 10. This CDR3 region has 15 residues. Germline loops: CDR1 DFQATT, CDR2 SNEGSKA (reference sequence). The CDR3 is CSAKNSGTIQETQYF. The CDR3 DNA reads TGCAGTGCTAAAAACTCCGGGACTATACAAGAGACCCAGTACTTC.

The sample holds a few counts of this clonotype. V and J are TRBV29-1 and TRBJ1-1; D unresolved. CDR1 is SQVTM and CDR2 is ANQGSEA in the germline V gene. The CDR3 runs 13 residues. Trimming pared 4 bases from V and 11 bases from J, leaving 20 bases between. This CDR3 reads CSVVKLERVAAFF. CDR3 bases: TGCAGCGTTGTCAAACTGGAGAGGGTGGCCGCTTTCTTT. The whole variable domain, remainder taken from reference TRBV29-1 and TRBJ1-1, is SAVISQKPSRDICQRGTSLTIQCQVDSQVTMMFWYRQQPGQSLTLIATANQGSEATYESGFVIDKFPISRPNLTFSTLTVSNMSPEDSSIYLCSVVKLERVAAFFGQGTRLTVV.